This T cell receptor (beta chain) was found in a study of blood T cell repertoires in COVID-19. Across the whole study: Acute-phase and convalescent COVID-19 samples originated in the United States, Italy and Spain.

Sequencing used immunoSEQ multiplex PCR; TCRdb keeps in-frame clones, though not all of them. The sample holds about 250,000 clones, roughly 86% seen once. The CDR3 has 14 residues. V lost 3 bases, J lost 3 bases, and 12 bases lay in between. Germline lookup yields CDR1 SGHNT and CDR2 YYREEE (reference sequence). Only one count was recorded for this clone. This clonotype originated in a woman aged 60-75 years who had recovered from COVID-19. The genes are TRBV5-4 and TRBJ1-1; D call uncertain. Sequencing was done on a sample of peripheral blood. CDR3 sequence reads: CASSSRLKDTEAFF. The CDR3 DNA follows: TGTGCCAGCAGCTCGAGGCTGAAGGACACTGAAGCTTTCTTT.